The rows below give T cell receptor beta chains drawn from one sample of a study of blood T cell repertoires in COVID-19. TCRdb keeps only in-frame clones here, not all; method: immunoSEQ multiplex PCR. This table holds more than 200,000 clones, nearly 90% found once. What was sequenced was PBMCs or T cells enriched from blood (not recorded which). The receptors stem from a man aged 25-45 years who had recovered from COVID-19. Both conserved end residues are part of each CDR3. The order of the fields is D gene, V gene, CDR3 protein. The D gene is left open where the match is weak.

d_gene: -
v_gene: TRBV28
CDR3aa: CASSSSGEGLYGYTF

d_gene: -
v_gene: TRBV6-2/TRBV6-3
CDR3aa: CASSYGGAQDTQYF

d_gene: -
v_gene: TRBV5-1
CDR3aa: CASRLGDGNTIYF

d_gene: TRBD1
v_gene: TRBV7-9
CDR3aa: CASSYIPGQGKYEQYF

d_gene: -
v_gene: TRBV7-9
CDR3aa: CASSLVGSSGNTIYF

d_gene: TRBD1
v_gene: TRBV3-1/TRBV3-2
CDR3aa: CASSQGQSMGYGYTF

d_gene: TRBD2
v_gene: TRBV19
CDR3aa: CASSPGLAGGQETQYF

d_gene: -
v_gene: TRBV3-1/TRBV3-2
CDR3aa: CASSHFSGEGAYTQYF

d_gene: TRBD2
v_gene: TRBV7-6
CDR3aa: CASSFAGGSGFLDTQYF

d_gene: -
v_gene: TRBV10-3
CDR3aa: CAISGQLNQPQHF

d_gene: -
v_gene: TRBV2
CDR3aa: CASSTVPGGEKLFF

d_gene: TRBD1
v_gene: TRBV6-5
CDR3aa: CASSSLDRGNNSPLHF

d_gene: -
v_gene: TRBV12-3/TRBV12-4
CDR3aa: CASSYRGSYGYTF

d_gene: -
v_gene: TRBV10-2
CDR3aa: CASSDNRDQPQHF

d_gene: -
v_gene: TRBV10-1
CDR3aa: CASSDLTYPSYEQYF

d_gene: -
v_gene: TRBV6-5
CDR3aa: CASIVAIGNTIYF

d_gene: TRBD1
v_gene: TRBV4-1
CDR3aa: CASPHTDRAPETQYF

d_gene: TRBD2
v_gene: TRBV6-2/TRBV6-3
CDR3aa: CASGLAGGETQYF

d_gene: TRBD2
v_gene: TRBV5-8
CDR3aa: CASSLASGSSAETQYF

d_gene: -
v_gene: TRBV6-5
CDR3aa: CASTGSDTQYF

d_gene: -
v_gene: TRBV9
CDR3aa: CASSANSGNEQFF

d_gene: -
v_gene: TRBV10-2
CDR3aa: CASSSQGNTEAFF

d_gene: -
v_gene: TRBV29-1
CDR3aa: CSASGNYGYTF

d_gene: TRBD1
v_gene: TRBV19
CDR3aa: CASSNDRGLNEKLFF

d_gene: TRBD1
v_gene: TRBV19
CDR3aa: CASRRDRGASNQPQHF

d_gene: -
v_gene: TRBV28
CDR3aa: CASSLWQGLEAFF

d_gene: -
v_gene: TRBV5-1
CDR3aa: CASRHQVQETQYF

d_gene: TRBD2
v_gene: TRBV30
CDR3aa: CACSGLAASTDTQYF

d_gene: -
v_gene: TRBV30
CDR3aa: CASTDNTEAFF

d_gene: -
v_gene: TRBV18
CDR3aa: CASSPRGTYEQYF

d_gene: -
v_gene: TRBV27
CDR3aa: CASSITRLFGYTF

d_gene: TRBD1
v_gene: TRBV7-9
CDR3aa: CASSTRSGQGDEKLFF

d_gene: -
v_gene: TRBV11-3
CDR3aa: CASSLAGGSYNEQFF

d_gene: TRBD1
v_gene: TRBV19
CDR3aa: CATKQGNYGYTF

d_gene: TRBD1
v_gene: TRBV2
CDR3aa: CASRFRGTGHEKLFF

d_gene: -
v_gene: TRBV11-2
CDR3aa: CASSLGAELREQYF

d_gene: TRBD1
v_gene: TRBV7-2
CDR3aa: CASETGNNYNEQFF